This T cell receptor beta chain was identified in a study of T cell repertoires in cytomegalovirus infection (dated by TCRdb to about 2019). About the full investigation: Because public TCR beta signatures pointed to carriage of CMV infection together with the matching HLA type, the HLA type of each donor mattered for the analysis. The paper's findings and limits, for the study overall: The ex vivo response was dominated by HLA-C-restricted CMV-specific TCR beta clonotypes, and the single most frequent clonotype in two of eight donors was supplied by these HLA-C-restricted clonotypes. Cumulative frequency of public TCR beta family members discriminated carriers of CMV infection plus the relevant HLA type in this cohort and an independent approximately 360-donor cohort.

The CDR3 contains 15 residues, cysteine and phenylalanine counted. The kept DNA is CDR3 alone, 45 bases in frame from the first base. CDR1 and CDR2 (MNHNY, SVGAGI) derive from the germline V gene (reference sequence). For this chain, trimming is 5 bases at the V end and 7 bases at the J end, and the number of junction bases without a gene match is 9. A word on this clonotype: The antigen it recognizes is unknown. There are no base qualities to consult, and no much larger clone falls within one base.

Instrument used: Illumina HiSeq 1500. TCRdb's own reprocessing of the public reads used fastp at Q25 and MiXCR and kept productive beta chains. Every entry covers one CDR3 protein and lists the most common genes and DNA from its rows. The sample includes 200,000 to 300,000 distinct CDR3 sequences, with roughly an eighth observed a single time. Approximately 1.6% of the sample is in the top ten clones. Here the chain combines TRBV6-6 and TRBJ2-1, and TRBD1 matches 9 of the central bases. The origin of this receptor is a human donor in good health (CMV status not recorded). Some clones in this sample may be carry-over from other donors' samples. The sequenced material came from PBMCs. The bases are TGTGCCAGCAGTGGAGGACAGGGGTCGTGGAATGAGCAGTTCTTC. Translated, this gives CASSGGQGSWNEQFF.